The next 24 T cell receptor beta chains were all read from a single sample in a study of cytomegalovirus exposure and HLA in healthy donors. The PCR had 60 Vbeta and 13 Jbeta primers. Method: immunoSEQ multiplex PCR; TCRdb's copy keeps in-frame clones and lacks some. The table has 150,000 to 170,000 clones, 65% to 75% seen once. Material for sequencing was PBMCs. These TCRs come from a man aged 30 to 39 in good health and CMV-seronegative.

The rearrangement uses TRBV4-2 and TRBJ1-2, with 9 positions matching TRBD1. The junction had 9 bases not matched to a gene; V was cut back by 2 bases and J by 8 bases. Germline V gene sequence: CDR1 LGHNA, CDR2 YNFKEQ. This CDR3 region has 15 residues. The CDR3 here is CASSQPRDRARGYTF. In DNA form, the CDR3 reads TGTGCCAGCAGCCAACCTAGGGACAGGGCGAGAGGCTACACCTTC.

The J gene is TRBJ2-1, the V gene TRBV28; the match to TRBD1 covers 10 bases. Per germline, CDR1 MDHEN and CDR2 SYDVKM. Trimming cost V 7 bases and J 6 bases; bases outside gene matches: 6. The CDR3 covers 14 residues. CDR3 nucleotides: TGTGCCAGCAACGGACAGGGGGGTAGCAATGAGCAGTTCTTC. As protein: CASNGQGGSNEQFF.

CDR3 DNA sequence: TGTGCCTCGGGACAGGGAGCTGGCTACACCTTC. This encodes CASGQGAGYTF. The rearrangement joins TRBV28 to TRBJ1-2, with TRBD1 matching over 9 bases. V was clipped by 11 bases and J by 7 bases; unmatched bases: 5. CDR3 length: 11 residues. Germline CDR1 MDHEN, CDR2 SYDVKM.

This clone has just one count. This rearrangement joins TRBV4-3 to TRBJ2-1, with 12 bases matching TRBD2. In germline, CDR1 is LGHNA, CDR2 YSLEER. The V segment lost 0 bases and the J segment 8 bases; nucleotides outside the gene matches: 5. The CDR3 is 16 residues long. CDR3 sequence (DNA): TGCGCCAGCAGCCAAGAAGGACTAGCGGGGCCGGATGAGCAGTTCTTC. Its translation is CASSQEGLAGPDEQFF.

The genes are TRBV6-1 and TRBJ2-1; 8 positions match TRBD1. CDR1 is MNHNS and CDR2 is SASEGT in the germline V gene. J was trimmed by 6 bases and V by 7 bases; bases with no gene match: 11. The CDR3 covers 15 residues. The CDR3 DNA follows: TGTGCCAGCATTGGGGACAGGCTCCTCGCCAATGAGCAGTTCTTC. Translated: CASIGDRLLANEQFF.

The chain uses TRBV6-1 and TRBJ2-1; D gene unclear. CDR3 length: 15 amino acids. V was trimmed by 1 base and J by 5 bases, leaving 12 bases between them. CDR1 MNHNS and CDR2 SASEGT come from the germline V gene. The CDR3 sequence is CASSEGAFENNEQFF. The CDR3 bases are TGTGCCAGCAGTGAAGGGGCGTTTGAAAACAATGAGCAGTTCTTC.

The chain recombines TRBV5-6 with TRBJ2-3, with 10 bases lining up with TRBD1. Per the germline V gene, CDR1 is SGHDT and CDR2 is YYEEEE. The CDR3 is 15 amino acids. V dropped 0 bases and J dropped 3; count of bases not matched to a gene: 1. The chain's CDR3 is CASSLGQGATDTQYF. CDR3 DNA: TGTGCCAGCAGCTTGGGACAGGGGGCTACAGATACGCAGTATTTT.

The CDR3 sequence: CATTGDTEAFF. The CDR3 coding sequence is TGTGCCACCACAGGAGACACTGAAGCTTTCTTT. The V call is TRBV19, the J call TRBJ1-1; weak D call: TRBD1 (5 bases). CDR1 LNHDA and CDR2 SQIVND come from the germline V gene (reference sequence). V gave up 10 bases and J gave up 3 bases, with 9 bases separating them. The CDR3 consists of 11 residues.

This clone has just one count. This sequence joins TRBV6-6 and TRBJ2-5, with no clear D. The V gene's germline CDR1 is MNHNY and CDR2 SVGAGI (reference sequence). CDR3 length: 15 amino acids. V lost 6 bases, J lost 1 base, and 15 bases lay in between. CDR3 amino acids: CASSRHNSLQETQYF. In DNA form, the CDR3 reads TGTGCCAGCAGCCGGCACAACAGCCTCCAAGAGACCCAGTACTTC.

This chain joins TRBV27 and TRBJ2-1; 9 bases fit TRBD1. CDR3 length: 12 amino acids. V lost 4 bases, J lost 9 bases, and 1 base stayed unmatched. The V gene's germline CDR1 is MNHEY and CDR2 SMNVEV (reference sequence). In DNA, the CDR3 is TGTGCCAGCAGTTGGACAGGGGCTGAGCAGTTCTTC. Its protein product is CASSWTGAEQFF.

This clone was recorded once. The chain is built from TRBV18 and TRBJ1-1, with TRBD1 matching over 7 bases. The CDR3 spans 15 residues. Germline V gene lookup returns CDR1 KGHSH and CDR2 LQKENI. With V trimmed by 5 bases and J by 1 base, 7 bases remained unmatched. CDR3 in amino acids: CASSEGGPSNTEAFF. In DNA form, the CDR3 reads TGTGCCAGCTCAGAAGGGGGCCCCTCGAACACTGAAGCTTTCTTT.

The rearrangement uses TRBV4-3 and TRBJ1-5, with TRBD1 matching 8 bases. The CDR3 contains 18 residues. Germline V gene lookup returns CDR1 LGHNA and CDR2 YSLEER. V shed 4 bases and J 4 bases; nucleotides not matched to a gene: 15. DNA for the CDR3: TGCGCCAGCAGCCCACGATACGAGACAGGGGCAGGGAATCAGCCCCAGCATTTT. Its translation: CASSPRYETGAGNQPQHF.

The chain couples TRBV28 to TRBJ1-2, with 9 bases identical to TRBD1. The CDR3 length is 15 residues. V trimming: 4 bases; J trimming: 8 bases; junction bases outside the gene matches: 11. Germline V CDR1 and CDR2: MDHEN, SYDVKM. The DNA of the CDR3 is TGTGCCAGCAGTTCGGGAGGGACAGGGATGGTCGGCTACACCTTC. Translated, it gives CASSSGGTGMVGYTF.

J is TRBJ2-1 and V is TRBV7-6; 7 positions match TRBD2. The CDR3 spans 15 residues. Germline loops: CDR1 SGHVS, CDR2 FNYEAQ. The ends lost 6 bases at V and 3 bases at J; junction bases unmatched: 8. The CDR3 is CASRSKPGGYNEQFF. The CDR3 DNA follows: TGTGCCAGCAGAAGCAAACCGGGGGGCTACAATGAGCAGTTCTTC.

V is TRBV5-4 and J is TRBJ2-1; 10 bases agree with TRBD2. Losses at the gene ends were 5 bases for V and 5 bases for J; bases not matched to a gene: 1. The germline CDR1 and CDR2 sequences are SGHNT and YYREEE (reference sequence). This CDR3 has 13 residues. CDR3 residues: CASSLAGDNEQFF. The CDR3 DNA sequence: TGTGCCAGCAGTCTAGCGGGGGACAATGAGCAGTTCTTC. Full variable domain (missing parts from reference TRBV5-4 and TRBJ2-1): ETGVTQSPTHLIKTRGQQVTLRCSSQSGHNTVSWYQQALGQGPQFIFQYYREEENGRGNFPPRFSGLQFPNYSSELNVNALELDDSALYLCASSLAGDNEQFFGPGTRLTVL.

The genes are TRBV6-1 and TRBJ2-5, with a weak D call TRBD2 (5 bases). The CDR3 loop spans 12 amino acids. Between the trimmed V and J ends, which lost 10 bases and 2 bases, there was a span of 11 bases. Germline lookup yields CDR1 MNHNS and CDR2 SASEGT. The CDR3 reads CATYTSQETQYF. The CDR3 DNA follows: TGTGCCACGTATACTAGTCAAGAGACCCAGTACTTC.

In the case of this clone: The identical CDR3 is also encoded by other nucleotide sequences in the sample. This sequence joins TRBV5-1 and TRBJ2-6, with D possibly being TRBD1 (5 bases). Germline loops: CDR1 SGHRS, CDR2 YFSETQ. This CDR3 has 16 amino acids. Between the trimmed V and J ends, which lost 0 bases and 4 bases, there was a span of 11 bases. CDR3 in amino acids: CASSLAPGSGANVLTF. The CDR3 region has the DNA TGCGCCAGCAGCTTGGCCCCAGGGTCCGGGGCCAACGTCCTGACTTTC.

The gene calls are TRBV19 and TRBJ2-1, with D maybe TRBD1 (5 bases). This CDR3 is built from 15 residues. Looked up from germline, CDR1 is LNHDA and CDR2 is SQIVND (reference sequence). V shed 3 bases and J shed 5 bases, with 14 bases lying between them. Written as DNA, the CDR3 is TGTGCCAGTAGTATGAGCAGGGTAATCGACAATGAGCAGTTCTTC. Translated: CASSMSRVIDNEQFF. Full variable domain (rest looked up from reference TRBV19 and TRBJ2-1): DGGITQSPKYLFRKEGQNVTLSCEQNLNHDAMYWYRQDPGQGLRLIYYSQIVNDFQKGDIAEGYSVSREKKESFPLTVTSAQKNPTAFYLCASSMSRVIDNEQFFGPGTRLTVL.

V is TRBV25-1 and J is TRBJ2-3; maybe TRBD2 (6 bases). CDR3 length: 12 amino acids. Trimming left V 8 bases short and J 8 bases short, with 14 bases between. CDR1 is MGHDK, CDR2 SYGVNS, per germline. In nucleotides, the CDR3 is TGTGCCAGCGGACATTCCGGGGGTACGCAGTATTTT. It codes for CASGHSGGTQYF.

This clone was observed a handful of times. The chain couples TRBV5-1 to TRBJ2-3, with 7 bases that match TRBD1. V was clipped by 4 bases and J by 5 bases; unmatched bases: 13. The germline CDR1 and CDR2 sequences are SGHRS and YFSETQ. The length of the CDR3 is 16 residues. The CDR3 DNA reads as TGCGCCAGCAGCCCGGGCGAGACAGGGATTTTAGATACGCAGTATTTT. It translates to CASSPGETGILDTQYF.

On this clone: An end of the junction does not agree with germline; a read error may underlie this. J is TRBJ1-1 and V is TRBV29-1, with a tentative D call TRBD1 (6 bases). Germline CDR1 SQVTM, CDR2 ANQGSEA. The CDR3 consists of 12 residues. CDR3 region: CSVEAGGAEAFF. Here the CDR3 DNA reads TGCAGCGTGGAAGCGGGGGGCGCTGAAGCTTTCTTT. The full variable domain, rest sourced from reference TRBV29-1 and TRBJ1-1, is SAVISQKPSRDICQRGTSLTIQCQVDSQVTMMFWYRQQPGQSLTLIATANQGSEATYESGFVIDKFPISRPNLTFSTLTVSNMSPEDSSIYLCSVEAGGAEAFFGQGTRLTVV.

This clone was observed a handful of times. V is TRBV12-5 and J is TRBJ2-3; a possible D gene is TRBD2 (5 bases). Per germline, CDR1 LGHNT and CDR2 FRNRAP. The CDR3 spans 12 residues. Trimming removed 6 bases at V and 6 bases at J, with 10 bases between. The CDR3: CASGNPGDTQYF. CDR3 DNA: TGTGCTAGTGGGAACCCGGGGGATACGCAGTATTTT. The whole variable domain, remainder taken from reference TRBV12-5 and TRBJ2-3, is DARVTQTPRHKVTEMGQEVTMRCQPILGHNTVFWYRQTMMQGLELLAYFRNRAPLDDSGMPKDRFSAEMPDATLATLKIQPSEPRDSAVYFCASGNPGDTQYFGPGTRLTVL.

This clone occurred a few times. The V gene is TRBV5-1, the J gene TRBJ2-3; 7 bases are shared with TRBD1. Germline loops: CDR1 SGHRS, CDR2 YFSETQ. This CDR3 comprises 14 residues. V gave up 1 base and J gave up 5 bases; unmatched junction bases: 4. In DNA form, the CDR3 reads TGCGCCAGCAGCTTGACAGGGGCGGGAGATACGCAGTATTTT. As protein: CASSLTGAGDTQYF.

V usage is TRBV6-1 and J usage is TRBJ1-2; a weak D match, TRBD1 (5 bases). The V end lost 1 base, the J end lost 3 bases, and 15 bases lay between the germline ends. Per germline, CDR1 MNHNS and CDR2 SASEGT. This CDR3 region has 16 residues. DNA for the CDR3: TGTGCCAGCAGTGAAGAACAGTGGGGGAGGGACTATGGCTACACCTTC. This sequence encodes CASSEEQWGRDYGYTF.